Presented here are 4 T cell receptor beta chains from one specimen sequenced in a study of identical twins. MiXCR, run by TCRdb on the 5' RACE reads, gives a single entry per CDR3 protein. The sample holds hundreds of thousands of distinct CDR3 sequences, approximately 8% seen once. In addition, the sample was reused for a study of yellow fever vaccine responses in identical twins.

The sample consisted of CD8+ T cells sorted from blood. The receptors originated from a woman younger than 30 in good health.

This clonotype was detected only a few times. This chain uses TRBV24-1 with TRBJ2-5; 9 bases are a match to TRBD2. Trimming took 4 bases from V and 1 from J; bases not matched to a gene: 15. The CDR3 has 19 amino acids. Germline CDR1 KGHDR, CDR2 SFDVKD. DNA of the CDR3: TGTGCCACCAGTGACCCGCTCGCTAGCGGGATCGCCCGCCAAGAGACCCAGTACTTC. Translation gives CATSDPLASGIARQETQYF.

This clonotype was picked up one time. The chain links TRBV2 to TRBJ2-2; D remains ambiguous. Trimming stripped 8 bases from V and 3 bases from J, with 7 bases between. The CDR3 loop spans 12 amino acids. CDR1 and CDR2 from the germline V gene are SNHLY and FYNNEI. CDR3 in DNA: TGTGCCAGCGCGGCTTACACCGGGGAGCTGTTTTTT. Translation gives CASAAYTGELFF.

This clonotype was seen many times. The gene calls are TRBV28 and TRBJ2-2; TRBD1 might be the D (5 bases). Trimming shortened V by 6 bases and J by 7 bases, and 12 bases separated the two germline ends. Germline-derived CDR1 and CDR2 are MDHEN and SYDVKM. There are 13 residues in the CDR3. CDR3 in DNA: TGTGCCAGCAGGGATATGGGGCTCGGGGAGCTGTTTTTT. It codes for CASRDMGLGELFF.

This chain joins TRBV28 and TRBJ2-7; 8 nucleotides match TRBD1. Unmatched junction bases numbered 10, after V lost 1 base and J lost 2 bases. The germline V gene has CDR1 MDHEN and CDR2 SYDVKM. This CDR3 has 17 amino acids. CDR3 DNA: TGTGCCAGCAGTTTATTTATCGGACAGGGTTTAACCTACGAGCAGTACTTC. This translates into CASSLFIGQGLTYEQYF. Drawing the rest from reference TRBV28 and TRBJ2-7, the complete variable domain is DVKVTQSSRYLVKRTGEKVFLECVQDMDHENMFWYRQDPGLGLRLIYFSYDVKMKEKGDIPEGYSVSREKKERFSLILESASTNQTSMYLCASSLFIGQGLTYEQYFGPGTRLTVT.